The entry below gives a single TCR beta chain sequence along with its context. Antigen unknown. The data originate from a study of shared clonotypes between healthy human individuals. Whole-study context: Plates per donor: three CD4 naive, three CD4 memory, two CD8 naive, one CD8 memory. Overall study findings and caveats: Non-shared clonotypes had lower generation probabilities than clonotypes shared by all four sorted-subset donors. Around 5% was the fraction of naive CD4 clonotypes found shared across a few donors.

Generated by immunoSEQ multiplex PCR, the TCRdb table keeps only in-frame clones and is missing some. The table includes hundreds of thousands of clones, roughly 70% detected once. CD4+ cell separation produced CD45RA+ naive and CD45RA-negative memory subsets. The germline V gene encodes CDR1 SGHRS and CDR2 YFSETQ. The CDR3 loop spans 15 amino acids. Trimming shortened V by 4 bases and J by 3 bases, and 13 bases separated the two germline ends. Specimen: memory CD4+ T cells sorted from blood. Subset given: CD45RA-negative fraction. The J gene is TRBJ1-4, the V gene TRBV5-1; D perhaps matches TRBD1 (5 bases). This clonotype was obtained from a woman in her 30s in good health. The CDR3, as DNA: TGCGCCAGCAGCAGAGGGGAGGTAGCTAATGAAAAACTGTTTTTT. This codes for CASSRGEVANEKLFF.